These 25 T cell receptor beta chains were sequenced from one sample in a study of blood T cells in healthy people across ages. Then a second PCR, running roughly 6 to 12 cycles, was carried out with a sample-barcoded 5' primer and a J-beta primer mix. MiXCR was run by TCRdb on the 5' RACE reads, yielding one entry per CDR3 protein. The data hold roughly 1.4 million distinct CDR3 sequences, with roughly 60% observed a single time. The sequencing input was blood. Receptors were obtained from a man aged 18 to 30 in good health.

There are a few counts of this clonotype. This sequence joins TRBV28 and TRBJ2-7, with a tentative D call TRBD1 (6 bases). The CDR3 is 16 residues long. Germline loops: CDR1 MDHEN, CDR2 SYDVKM. V was shortened by 1 base and J by 2 bases, with 15 bases between the two germline ends. The CDR3 region has the DNA TGTGCCAGCAGTTTATTCCCAGGGGCCCAACCCTACGAGCAGTACTTC. Translated: CASSLFPGAQPYEQYF.

The rearrangement links TRBV24-1 to TRBJ1-4; no reliable D call. The CDR3 contains 13 residues. Trimming took off 1 base at V and 11 bases at J, with 10 bases between the two ends. Per germline, CDR1 KGHDR and CDR2 SFDVKD. This CDR3 is CATSDFVGRKLFF. The CDR3 DNA reads as TGTGCCACCAGTGATTTTGTAGGCCGGAAACTGTTTTTT.

This chain links TRBV10-3 with TRBJ2-1; D is ambiguous. The better agreement between TRBJ2-7 and the DNA end casts doubt on the J call. The CDR3 length is 15 residues. CDR1 ENHRY and CDR2 SYGVKD come from the germline V gene. In nucleotides, the CDR3 is TGTGCCATCAGCGAAAGAAACGGCTCCTACAATGAGCAGTACTTC. As protein: CAISERNGSYNEQYF.

The CDR3: CASTPIGTSSPRRETQYF. The CDR3 DNA reads as TGTGCCAGCACCCCTATTGGGACATCCAGCCCCCGGCGGGAGACCCAGTACTTC. The chain recombines TRBV11-2 with TRBJ2-5; D is possibly TRBD1 (6 bases). V was clipped by 7 bases and J by 5 bases, with 29 bases between them. The CDR3 is 18 residues long. Germline CDR1 reads SGHAT; CDR2 reads FQNNGV.

The chain joins TRBV6-1 to TRBJ2-1; D is undetermined. This CDR3 region has 14 residues. The V and J ends lost 2 bases and 4 bases respectively, with 9 bases between them. Looked up from germline, CDR1 is MNHNS and CDR2 is SASEGT. The CDR3 is CASSEWGIYNEQFF. CDR3 sequence (DNA): TGTGCCAGCAGTGAATGGGGTATATACAATGAGCAGTTCTTC.

CDR3 bases: TGCAGTGCTAGATCGGGACTAGCGGGGGGACACACAGATACGCAGTATTTT. Translating it yields CSARSGLAGGHTDTQYF. J is TRBJ2-3 and V is TRBV20-1; TRBD2 aligns across 15 bases. Per the germline V gene, CDR1 is DFQATT and CDR2 is SNEGSKA (reference sequence). Trimming took 2 bases from V and 2 from J; bases not matched to a gene: 5. The CDR3 totals 17 residues.

The rearrangement joins TRBV28 to TRBJ1-1, with 7 positions matching TRBD1. The CDR3 covers 14 residues. V lost 2 bases to trimming and J lost 6 bases; unmatched junction nucleotides: 6. CDR1 is MDHEN, CDR2 SYDVKM, per germline. CDR3 bases: TGTGCCAGCAGTTTAACAGGGGATCGGGCTGAAGCTTTCTTT. Encoded protein: CASSLTGDRAEAFF.

The chain uses TRBV14 and TRBJ1-4, with D maybe TRBD1 (6 bases). V was clipped by 8 bases and J by 8 bases, with 18 bases between them. Germline CDR1 is SGHDN and CDR2 is FVKESK. The CDR3 runs 14 residues. CDR3 DNA sequence: TGTGCCAGCCGGGGGACATTAGATAAGGAAAAACTGTTTTTT. Its translation: CASRGTLDKEKLFF.

In its sample, this clonotype was seen a few times. This chain connects TRBV9 to TRBJ2-7; D not resolved. The V end lost 0 bases, the J end lost 2 bases, and 9 bases lay between the germline ends. From germline, CDR1 is SGDLS and CDR2 YYNGEE. The length of the CDR3 is 14 residues. DNA of the CDR3: TGTGCCAGCAGCGTAGGGCCAGCGCCCTACGAGCAGTACTTC. Translation gives CASSVGPAPYEQYF.

This chain links TRBV7-2 with TRBJ1-5; D is unclear. There are 13 residues in the CDR3. The V gene's germline CDR1 is SGHTA and CDR2 FQGNSA. V was cut by 6 bases and J by 10 bases, with 16 bases left in between. The CDR3 DNA reads as TGTGCCAGCAGTGATAGCCCCGTTAGTCCCCAGCATTTT. Encoded protein: CASSDSPVSPQHF.

This sequence joins TRBV28 and TRBJ1-4, with 10 bases lining up with TRBD1. Germline CDR1 is MDHEN and CDR2 is SYDVKM. The V gene end was trimmed by 6 bases and the J gene end by 6 bases; junction bases not matched to a gene: 4. This CDR3 comprises 14 residues. The CDR3 protein is CASSRQGADEKLFF. The CDR3 region has the DNA TGTGCCAGCAGCCGACAGGGGGCAGATGAAAAACTGTTTTTT.

In its sample, this clonotype was seen a few times. The V gene is TRBV12-3 or TRBV12-4, the J gene TRBJ2-2, with TRBD1 matching over 8 bases. The CDR3 is 15 amino acids. J lost 2 bases, V lost 5 bases, and 4 bases had no gene match. For the CDR3, the DNA is TGTGCCAGCAGTCTCAGGGGGCTAAACACCGGGGAGCTGTTTTTT. It yields the protein CASSLRGLNTGELFF.

This chain uses TRBV5-5 with TRBJ2-5; tentatively, D is TRBD1 (6 bases). This CDR3 has 15 amino acids. CDR1 is SGHKS and CDR2 is YYEKEE in the germline V gene (reference sequence). V lost 3 bases to trimming and J lost 11 bases, with 23 bases between them. CDR3 protein: CASSSLGDTAREQYF. The CDR3 DNA sequence: TGTGCCAGCAGCTCGCTCGGGGACACGGCTCGAGAGCAGTACTTC. The variable domain in full, with the rest retrieved from reference TRBV5-5 and TRBJ2-5, is DAGVTQSPTHLIKTRGQQVTLRCSPISGHKSVSWYQQVLGQGPQFIFQYYEKEERGRGNFPDRFSARQFPNYSSELNVNALLLGDSALYLCASSSLGDTAREQYFGPGTRLLVL.

This rearrangement joins TRBV20-1 to TRBJ2-1, with TRBD1 as a possible D gene (6 bases). Per germline, CDR1 DFQATT and CDR2 SNEGSKA (reference sequence). This CDR3 is 14 amino acids long. Trimming shortened V by 5 bases and J by 2 bases, and 13 bases separated the two germline ends. The CDR3 DNA reads TGCAGTGCTTACGGGACATCAGCCTACAATGAGCAGTTCTTC. This encodes CSAYGTSAYNEQFF.

This clonotype was detected only once. The rearrangement links TRBV15 to TRBJ2-2, with no clear D. The CDR3 length is 12 residues. CDR1 and CDR2 (germline): LNHNV, YYDKDF (reference sequence). Trimming pared 7 bases from V and 3 bases from J, leaving 6 bases between. The CDR3 bases are TGTGCCACCAACAAAGACACCGGGGAGCTGTTTTTT. It yields the protein CATNKDTGELFF.

Only a few counts were recorded for this clonotype. The chain uses TRBV29-1 and TRBJ2-7; TRBD2 matches at 9 bases. The CDR3 contains 16 residues. Germline CDR1 SQVTM, CDR2 ANQGSEA. Unmatched junction bases numbered 8, after V lost 1 base and J lost 1 base. CDR3 sequence: CSVEASLLAGSYEQYF. For the CDR3, the DNA is TGCAGCGTTGAAGCCTCTCTTCTAGCGGGGTCCTACGAGCAGTACTTC.

V gene TRBV3-1 combines with J gene TRBJ2-4, with 8 bases fitting TRBD1. CDR1 LGHDT and CDR2 YNNKEL come from the germline V gene (reference sequence). V lost 3 bases and J lost 9; bases outside the gene matches: 7. The CDR3 consists of 14 residues. In DNA form, the CDR3 reads TGTGCCAGCAGCCAGGTACAGGGGGTGAGCATTCAGTACTTC. It encodes CASSQVQGVSIQYF.

V and J are TRBV14 and TRBJ2-1, with D possibly TRBD2 on 6 matching bases. Germline V gives CDR1 SGHDN, CDR2 FVKESK. V was shortened by 0 bases and J by 9 bases, with 18 bases between the two germline ends. The CDR3 is 16 residues long. The CDR3 bases are TGTGCCAGCAGCCAAGAGCGACTAGTGTTTATCGGTGAGCAGTTCTTC. Translating gives CASSQERLVFIGEQFF.

The chain joins TRBV4-1 to TRBJ2-7, with D uncertain. The CDR3 consists of 15 residues. V shed 0 bases and J shed 3 bases, with 12 bases lying between them. From germline, CDR1 is MGHRA and CDR2 YSYEKL. This CDR3 reads CASSQDRVTGYEQYF. As DNA, the CDR3 is TGCGCCAGCAGCCAAGATAGAGTGACGGGCTACGAGCAGTACTTC.

This clonotype was observed a handful of times. J is TRBJ2-3 and V is TRBV20-1; D may be TRBD2 (5 bases). With 6 bases removed from V and 1 base from J, the gap between germline ends came to 11 bases. Germline V gene lookup returns CDR1 DFQATT and CDR2 SNEGSKA (reference sequence). The CDR3 spans 13 residues. Here the CDR3 DNA reads TGCAGTGCCCGAGCGGTGGGCACAGATACGCAGTATTTT. Translating it yields CSARAVGTDTQYF.

The chain carries TRBV29-1 and TRBJ2-1; possibly TRBD2 for D (6 bases). This CDR3 is built from 13 residues. CDR1 is SQVTM, CDR2 ANQGSEA, per germline. The V end was cut by 7 bases, the J end by 6 bases, with 16 bases between. CDR3: CSAHLLGGNEQFF. The CDR3 coding sequence is TGCAGCGCCCACCTTTTGGGGGGCAATGAGCAGTTCTTC.

V usage is TRBV7-9 and J usage is TRBJ1-2; 7 bases fit TRBD1. Germline V gene lookup returns CDR1 SEHNR and CDR2 FQNEAQ (reference sequence). The CDR3 has 14 amino acids. V trimming: 4 bases; J trimming: 10 bases; junction bases outside the gene matches: 12. The CDR3: CASSSIQRQGLYTF. The CDR3 nucleotides are TGTGCCAGCAGCTCTATCCAGAGACAGGGCCTCTACACCTTC.

This clonotype has more than one count but fewer than ten. This chain uses TRBV20-1 with TRBJ2-7; possibly TRBD2 for D (6 bases). V lost 0 bases to trimming and J lost 0 bases, with 9 bases between them. Germline V gene lookup returns CDR1 DFQATT and CDR2 SNEGSKA (reference sequence). CDR3 length equals 14 residues. CDR3 protein: CSARDGGISYEQYF. DNA of the CDR3: TGCAGTGCTAGAGATGGCGGGATCTCCTACGAGCAGTACTTC.

This clonotype was picked up a small number of times. The chain combines TRBV29-1 with TRBJ1-1; D is ambiguous. Trimming cost V 3 bases and J 1 base, with 9 bases left between them. This CDR3 is 13 amino acids long. CDR1 is SQVTM and CDR2 is ANQGSEA in the germline V gene. The CDR3 DNA reads as TGCAGCGTTGAGGGTATTAGGAACACTGAAGCTTTCTTT. The encoded protein is CSVEGIRNTEAFF.

The chain's CDR3 is CASSHGTGSCEQYF. CDR3 nucleotide sequence: TGTGCCAGCAGTCACGGGACAGGGTCATGCGAGCAGTACTTC. The chain combines TRBV12-3 or TRBV12-4 with TRBJ2-5; 9 bases are shared with TRBD1. The DNA end is a closer match to TRBJ2-7, so the J assignment may be wrong. The CDR3 runs to 14 residues.